A single sample gave rise to the 9 T cell receptor beta chains below, sequenced in a study of Graves' ophthalmopathy and Graves' hyperthyroidism. Transcripts of RNA were the source for amplifying TCR beta CDR3 regions. An opening RT-PCR round employed HTBI primers and preceded a second-round multiplex PCR. TCRdb passed the multiplex PCR reads through MiXCR, listing each CDR3 protein once. Of about 550,000 distinct CDR3 sequences listed, about 40% were seen once; the top ten hold about 4.2%. The sample was peripheral blood or thyroid tissue (not recorded which). The receptors originated from an adult man with Graves' hyperthyroidism.

Of note for this clonotype: A much larger clone differs by one base, so this may be a read error. The conserved phenylalanine or tryptophan normally closing the CDR3 is absent here, so this likely arose from a read error. J is TRBJ1-6 and V is TRBV7-2; a weak D match, TRBD1 (6 bases). Germline CDR1 and CDR2: SGHTA and FQGNSA. CDR3 length equals 14 residues. V shed 3 bases and J shed 7 bases, with 10 bases lying between them. The CDR3 loop is CASSLDRLNSPLHL. CDR3 sequence (DNA): TGTGCCAGCAGCTTGGACAGATTAAATTCACCCCTCCACCTT.

This clonotype was detected a few times. V is TRBV5-1 and J is TRBJ2-1, with 9 nucleotides matching TRBD2. The CDR3 sequence is 14 residues long. Germline assignment: CDR1 SGHRS and CDR2 YFSETQ. The junction had 4 bases not matched to a gene; V was cut back by 5 bases and J by 4 bases. Written as DNA, the CDR3 is TGCGCCAGCAGGCCCCTAGCGGGGTACAATGAGCAGTTCTTC. Encoded protein: CASRPLAGYNEQFF.

This clonotype was recorded at least ten times. This chain connects TRBV29-1 to TRBJ1-5; maybe TRBD1 (6 bases). The V gene lost 4 bases and the J gene lost 1 base, with 8 bases spanning the gap. The CDR3 covers 13 residues. Germline V gene sequence: CDR1 SQVTM, CDR2 ANQGSEA. CDR3 residues: CSVGTASNQPQHF. DNA for the CDR3: TGCAGCGTTGGGACAGCCAGCAATCAGCCCCAGCATTTT.

A few counts support this clonotype. The chain has TRBV2 and TRBJ1-5; 10 bases align to TRBD1. The V and J ends lost 7 bases and 1 base, in that order; junction bases with no gene match: 4. Germline CDR1 is SNHLY and CDR2 is FYNNEI. The CDR3 runs 15 residues. CDR3 loop: CASIQDRGSNQPQHF. The CDR3 DNA reads TGTGCCAGCATACAGGACAGGGGGAGCAATCAGCCCCAGCATTTT.

On this clonotype itself: At one end, the junction sequence differs from germline, possibly due to a read error. CDR3 bases: TGTGCTAGCAGCACGCGGGACAGGGCCCAGCGGTACGAGCAGTACTTC. This codes for CASSTRDRAQRYEQYF. V gene TRBV7-7 combines with J gene TRBJ2-7; 9 bases are shared with TRBD1. The CDR3 covers 16 residues. Germline lookup yields CDR1 SSHAT and CDR2 FNYEAQ (reference sequence).

This clonotype was seen ten or more times. This chain joins TRBV7-6 and TRBJ1-6; weak D call: TRBD1 (6 bases). V shed 1 base and J shed 0 bases, with 10 bases lying between them. The germline V gene encodes CDR1 SGHVS and CDR2 FNYEAQ. CDR3 size: 17 residues. The CDR3 here is CASSLEAGDSYNSPLHF. In nucleotides, the CDR3 is TGTGCCAGCAGCTTAGAGGCAGGGGACTCCTATAATTCACCCCTCCACTTT.

This clonotype has ten or more counts. The V gene is TRBV7-9, the J gene TRBJ1-4, with D possibly being TRBD1 (5 bases). The V gene's germline CDR1 is SEHNR and CDR2 FQNEAQ (reference sequence). CDR3 length equals 14 residues. The ends were cut back, 3 bases at V and 8 bases at J, with 13 bases in the middle. CDR3 nucleotide sequence: TGTGCCAGCAGCTTTGAGGGGATGGGGGAAAAACTGTTTTTT. This encodes CASSFEGMGEKLFF.

Concerning this clonotype itself: A much larger clone lies one base from this, so it may be a read error. The J gene is TRBJ1-6, the V gene TRBV7-9; TRBD1 aligns across 7 bases. CDR3 size: 14 residues. V lost 8 bases and J lost 11; bases outside the gene matches: 12. Germline V gives CDR1 SEHNR, CDR2 FQNEAQ (reference sequence). The CDR3 coding sequence is TGTGCCAGCCGTCGGACAGGCCCCAAACCACCCCTCCACTTT. It is translated as CASRRTGPKPPLHF.

In this sample, this clonotype turned up many times. The chain is built from TRBV7-8 and TRBJ2-7, with TRBD1 identical over 7 bases. There are 14 residues in the CDR3. J gave up 6 bases and V 1 base, and 6 bases lay outside the gene matches. The V gene's germline CDR1 is SGHVS and CDR2 FQNEAQ. The CDR3 region is CASSLGRGIREQYF. CDR3 sequence (DNA): TGTGCCAGCAGCTTAGGCAGGGGGATACGCGAGCAGTACTTC.